This T cell receptor beta chain was captured in a study of OX40 agonist ivuxolimab in advanced cancers. In its sample, this clone ranks as medium-sized (0.01 to 0.1%). The antigen is unknown. The method was immunoSEQ multiplex PCR; TCRdb's version includes in-frame clones alone and lacks a portion of them. The top ten hold approximately 1.1% of the sample, which has 130,000 or so clones, 90% seen once. There are 13 residues in the CDR3. Trimming pared 4 bases from V and 3 bases from J, leaving 10 bases between. The germline CDR1 and CDR2 sequences are SGHNT and YYREEE (reference sequence). Study-wide results and caveats: Some patients without response likewise showed low normalized clonal expansion.

Sequencing was performed on CD4+ or CD8+ T cells sorted from blood, taken in a trial of the OX40 agonist ivuxolimab. The clonotype was recovered from an adult with an advanced solid tumor such as melanoma, head and neck, liver or kidney cancer. V gene TRBV5-4 combines with J gene TRBJ1-1; tentative D call: TRBD1 (5 bases). The CDR3 DNA reads TGTGCCAGCAGCCTGGGACGGGACACTGAAGCTTTCTTT. Its protein product is CASSLGRDTEAFF.